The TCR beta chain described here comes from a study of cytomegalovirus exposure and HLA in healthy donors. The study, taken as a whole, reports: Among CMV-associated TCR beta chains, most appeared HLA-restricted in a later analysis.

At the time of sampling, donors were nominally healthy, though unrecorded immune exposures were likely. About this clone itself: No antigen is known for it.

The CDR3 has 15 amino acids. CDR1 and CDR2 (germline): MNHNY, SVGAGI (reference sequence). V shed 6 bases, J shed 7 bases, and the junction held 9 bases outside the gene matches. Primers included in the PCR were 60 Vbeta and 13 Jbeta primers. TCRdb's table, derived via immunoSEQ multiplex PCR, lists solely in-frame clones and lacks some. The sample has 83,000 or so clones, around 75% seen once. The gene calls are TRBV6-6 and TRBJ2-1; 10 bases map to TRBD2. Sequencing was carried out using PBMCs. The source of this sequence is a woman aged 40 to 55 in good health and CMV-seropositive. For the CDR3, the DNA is TGTGCCAGCAGCTACATTAGCGGGAGGAGTAATGAGCAGTTCTTC. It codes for CASSYISGRSNEQFF.